The clone carrying this T cell receptor (beta chain) was counted once. Its antigen is unknown. Treatment reported: roughly 20 received Ad26.COV2.S at low or high dose, single or two shots; about 5 received placebo; per-sample allocation not given. Repertoires come from day 63 after the first vaccine or placebo injection. This sample was included in a study of Ad26.COV2.S vaccination and SARS-CoV-2 variants. Background on the study: Donor got 5x10^10 or 1x10^11 viral particles of Ad26.COV2.S.

Only in-frame clones appear in the TCRdb table, and some are missing; sequencing was by immunoSEQ multiplex PCR. Among roughly 700,000 clones listed, more than 80% were seen once. Study-level findings and limits: Vaccine and placebo recipients had comparable breadth of non-spike TCRs.

The J segment lost 6 bases and the V segment lost 2 bases, leaving 11 bases of the junction unmatched. Germline-derived CDR1 and CDR2 are SGDLS and YYNGEE. The CDR3 totals 16 residues. This sequence originates from a person between 18 and 59 years old who received the Ad26.COV2.S COVID-19 vaccine or a placebo. The chain employs TRBV9 and TRBJ1-2, with 9 bases aligning to TRBD1. The sample in question was peripheral blood, obtained in a trial of Ad26.COV2.S vaccine versus placebo. The CDR3 nucleotides read TGTGCCAGCAGCGTCGACCCCGGACAGGGGCCCCATGGCTACACCTTC. This translates into CASSVDPGQGPHGYTF.